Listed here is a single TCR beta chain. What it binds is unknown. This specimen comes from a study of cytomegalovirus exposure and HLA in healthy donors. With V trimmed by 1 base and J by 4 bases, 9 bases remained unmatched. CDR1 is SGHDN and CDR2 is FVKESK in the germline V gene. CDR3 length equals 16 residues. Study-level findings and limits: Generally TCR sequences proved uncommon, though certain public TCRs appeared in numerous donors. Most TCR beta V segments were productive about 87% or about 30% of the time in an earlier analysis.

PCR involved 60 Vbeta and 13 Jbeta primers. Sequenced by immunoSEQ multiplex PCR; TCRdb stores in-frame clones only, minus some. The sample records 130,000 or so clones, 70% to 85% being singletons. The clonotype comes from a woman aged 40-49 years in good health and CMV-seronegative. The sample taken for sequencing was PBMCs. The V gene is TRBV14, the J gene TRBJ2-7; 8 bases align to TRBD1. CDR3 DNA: TGTGCCAGCAGCCAAGTTATAGGACAGGGTCGGTACGAGCAGTACTTC. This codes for CASSQVIGQGRYEQYF. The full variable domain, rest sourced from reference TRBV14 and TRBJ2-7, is EAGVTQFPSHSVIEKGQTVTLRCDPISGHDNLYWYRRVMGKEIKFLLHFVKESKQDESGMPNNRFLAERTGGTYSTLKVQPAELEDSGVYFCASSQVIGQGRYEQYFGPGTRLTVT.